This is a list of T cell receptor beta chains from one sample in a study of T cells in Graves' hyperthyroidism and ophthalmopathy. Each CDR3 protein gets one entry after TCRdb re-called the multiplex PCR reads with MiXCR. The table records 660,000 or so distinct CDR3 sequences, less than 45% of them present only once. Sequencing was performed on peripheral blood or thyroid tissue (not recorded which). Receptors originate from an adult man with Graves' disease, either hyperthyroidism or ophthalmopathy (not recorded which). The conserved cysteine and the conserved F or W are not part of the CDR3 here. The D gene is left open where the match is weak.

>11|-|TRBV12-3/TRBV12-4
ASSFSGPLEQY
>13|-|TRBV6-6
ASSALWEGNTEAF
>12|TRBD2|TRBV7-3
ASSSLGGGRAQY
>13|-|TRBV7-8
ASSSLRGSQETQY
>10|-|TRBV6-1
ASRDAGATQY
>10|-|TRBV12-3/TRBV12-4
ASSEAGGKLF
>13|-|TRBV12-3/TRBV12-4
ANRSGLSTNEKLF
>13|TRBD1|TRBV2
ASSPVGTENEKLF
>10|-|TRBV12-3/TRBV12-4
ASSRNRVEQY
>12|-|TRBV7-2
ASAQLQDNSPLH